These 20 T cell receptor beta chains came from one sample sequenced in a study of regulatory T cells in long-lasting Graves disease. Documented time point: newly diagnosed GD, antithyroid drugs for less than 3 months. PBMCs provided the RNA from which the TCR library was made. According to the study, TCR beta libraries were built with iRepertoire HTBI primers and CDR3-region Arm-PCR. TCRdb fed the multiplex PCR reads into MiXCR, producing one record per CDR3 protein. The repertoire has approximately 230,000 distinct CDR3 sequences, around 16% of them found once; the top ten carry 22%. This specimen was peripheral blood mononuclear cells (PBMCs), taken at new diagnosis, from a patient treated with antithyroid drugs. These receptors were collected from a female donor with Graves disease.

This sequence joins TRBV7-2 and TRBJ2-3; the D gene is possibly TRBD2 (5 bases). Germline CDR1 reads SGHTA; CDR2 reads FQGNSA. The CDR3 contains 16 residues. Trimming left V 3 bases short and J 0 bases short, with 13 bases between. CDR3 bases: TGTGCCAGCAGCTTTTCGGCTCGCGGGAGCACAGATACGCAGTATTTT. Amino acid sequence: CASSFSARGSTDTQYF.

This clonotype was counted at least ten times. V gene TRBV6-1 combines with J gene TRBJ2-5; either TRBD1 or TRBD2 may fit D (6 bases each). The CDR3 is made up of 15 amino acids. CDR1 and CDR2 (germline): MNHNS, SASEGT. V lost 6 bases and J lost 2, with 16 bases in between. CDR3 DNA: TGTGCCAGCAGAGAGGGGGGCAGCGCGCAAGAGACCCAGTACTTC. Its protein is CASREGGSAQETQYF.

The gene calls are TRBV19 and TRBJ1-4, with 7 bases fitting TRBD1. Losses at the gene ends were 3 bases for V and 5 bases for J; bases not matched to a gene: 3. Germline CDR1 LNHDA, CDR2 SQIVND (reference sequence). This CDR3 is built from 14 residues. The CDR3 sequence is CASSMGQYNEKLFF. Written as DNA, the CDR3 is TGTGCCAGTAGTATGGGACAGTACAATGAAAAACTGTTTTTT.

This clonotype occurred a few times. The CDR3 protein is CASIPTPRLAGVFGELFF. CDR3 nucleotides: TGTGCCAGCATTCCCACACCCCGTCTGGCGGGAGTCTTCGGGGAGCTGTTTTTT. The chain links TRBV6-5 to TRBJ2-2; 7 nucleotides agree with TRBD2. This CDR3 spans 18 amino acids. Unmatched junction bases numbered 21, after V lost 7 bases and J lost 7 bases. Germline V lookup: CDR1 MNHEY, CDR2 SVGAGI.

This clonotype occurred many times. This rearrangement joins TRBV19 to TRBJ1-5; D is ambiguous. Germline V CDR1 and CDR2: LNHDA, SQIVND (reference sequence). This CDR3 spans 15 amino acids. V lost 5 bases and J 0 bases, leaving 11 bases between the germline ends. The CDR3 here is CASSGSGYSNQPQHF. CDR3 coding DNA: TGTGCCAGTAGTGGTTCGGGATATAGCAATCAGCCCCAGCATTTT.

This clonotype was counted at least ten times. This chain links TRBV5-1 with TRBJ2-3; TRBD1 matches 9 bases. CDR1 is SGHRS, CDR2 YFSETQ, per germline. The CDR3 has 17 amino acids. The V gene end was trimmed by 1 base and the J gene end by 2 bases; junction bases not matched to a gene: 8. The CDR3 bases are TGCGCCAGCAGCTTGCCGGGACAGGGTTTTTCCACAGATACGCAGTATTTT. Its protein is CASSLPGQGFSTDTQYF.

This clonotype was found many times. The chain links TRBV6-1 to TRBJ2-2; 15 bases are shared with TRBD2. This CDR3 contains 18 residues. Trimming took 5 bases from V and 4 from J; bases not matched to a gene: 8. Germline loops: CDR1 MNHNS, CDR2 SASEGT. CDR3 DNA: TGTGCCAGCAGTCAGCCGGGACTAGCGGGAGGTGGCACCGGGGAGCTGTTTTTT. Its protein is CASSQPGLAGGGTGELFF.

This clonotype appeared many times. The V gene is TRBV6-1, the J gene TRBJ2-5; unclear D gene. CDR3 length: 16 residues. Trimming removed 8 bases from V and 2 bases from J, with 21 bases in between. Germline V gene lookup returns CDR1 MNHNS and CDR2 SASEGT. DNA of the CDR3: TGTGCCAGCGTGACCGTCCTAGGGCTACAACAAGAGACCCAGTACTTC. Its protein product is CASVTVLGLQQETQYF.

This clonotype was observed many times. This chain connects TRBV11-2 to TRBJ2-3; 7 bases map to TRBD2. In germline, CDR1 is SGHAT, CDR2 FQNNGV. J lost 6 bases, V lost 1 base, and 4 bases had no gene match. The CDR3 loop spans 14 amino acids. DNA for the CDR3: TGTGCCAGCAGCTTAGGGCCCGGGGGGGATACGCAGTATTTT. This gives the protein CASSLGPGGDTQYF.

Ten or more counts support this clonotype. This chain links TRBV18 with TRBJ2-7; 11 bases are a match to TRBD2. This CDR3 is built from 14 residues. With 1 base clipped from V and 5 bases from J, the junction kept 1 base outside the gene matches. In germline, CDR1 is KGHSH, CDR2 LQKENI. The CDR3 DNA follows: TGTGCCAGCTCACCACGACTAGCGGGAAACGAGCAGTACTTC. It encodes CASSPRLAGNEQYF.

This clonotype was seen only a few times. The chain carries TRBV6-1 and TRBJ2-2; D remains ambiguous. With 6 bases removed from V and 5 bases from J, the gap between germline ends came to 10 bases. Germline V gives CDR1 MNHNS, CDR2 SASEGT. This CDR3 contains 13 residues. The chain's CDR3 is CASSPERTGELFF. In DNA, the CDR3 is TGTGCCAGCAGCCCCGAACGGACCGGGGAGCTGTTTTTT.

This clonotype appeared many times. V gene TRBV3-1 combines with J gene TRBJ1-2; a weak D match, TRBD1 (6 bases). Germline V CDR1 and CDR2: LGHDT, YNNKEL (reference sequence). V was cut by 2 bases and J by 4 bases, with 11 bases left in between. This CDR3 is built from 14 residues. The CDR3 nucleotides are TGTGCCAGCAGCCAACTTACAGGGTTCTATGGCTACACCTTC. Translated: CASSQLTGFYGYTF.

This clonotype was seen ten or more times. The rearrangement joins TRBV20-1 to TRBJ2-7; D not certain. V was trimmed by 3 bases and J by 6 bases, leaving 15 bases between them. Germline V gene sequence: CDR1 DFQATT, CDR2 SNEGSKA (reference sequence). This CDR3 has 13 amino acids. The CDR3 DNA is TGCAGTGCTAGTGACCAGGTTAATGGCGAGCAGTACTTC. Amino acids: CSASDQVNGEQYF.

The chain carries TRBV10-3 and TRBJ2-3; 8 bases agree with TRBD1. This CDR3 region has 17 residues. The ends lost 6 bases at V and 2 bases at J; junction bases unmatched: 13. The germline V gene encodes CDR1 ENHRY and CDR2 SYGVKD. CDR3 bases: TGTGCCATCAGCACCAGAACCGGGACAGGCCCCACAGATACGCAGTATTTT. Its protein is CAISTRTGTGPTDTQYF.

This clonotype was picked up many times. The V call is TRBV18, the J call TRBJ1-1; the match to TRBD1 covers 8 bases. CDR3 length: 13 amino acids. Germline-derived CDR1 and CDR2 are KGHSH and LQKENI. J was trimmed by 7 bases and V by 3 bases; bases with no gene match: 4. Written as DNA, the CDR3 is TGTGCCAGCTCACCCGGGACAGGCATTGAAGCTTTCTTT. It specifies CASSPGTGIEAFF.

Ten or more counts support this clonotype. The chain joins TRBV30 to TRBJ1-2; D uncertain. This CDR3 is built from 13 residues. Trimming stripped 0 bases from V and 5 bases from J, with 10 bases between. From germline, CDR1 is GTSNPN and CDR2 SVGIG (reference sequence). This CDR3 is CAWSVGLGYGYTF. CDR3 in DNA: TGTGCCTGGAGTGTTGGGTTGGGGTATGGCTACACCTTC. Together with reference TRBV30 and TRBJ1-2, the CDR3 gives the full variable domain: SQTIHQWPATLVQPVGSPLSLECTVEGTSNPNLYWYRQAAGRGLQLLFYSVGIGQISSEVPQNLSASRPQDRQFILSSKKLLLSDSGFYLCAWSVGLGYGYTFGSGTRLTVV.

This clonotype was recorded many times. This chain joins TRBV20-1 and TRBJ2-7; the match to TRBD1 covers 11 bases. With 6 bases clipped from V and 5 bases from J, the junction kept 6 bases outside the gene matches. The CDR3 sequence is 13 residues long. Germline-derived CDR1 and CDR2 are DFQATT and SNEGSKA (reference sequence). The CDR3 DNA follows: TGCAGTGCCCGGACAGGGGGCCGAAACGAGCAGTACTTC. Translating it yields CSARTGGRNEQYF.

The sample holds many counts of this clonotype. J is TRBJ2-7 and V is TRBV28; 7 bases are a match to TRBD1. J gave up 1 base and V 2 bases, and 2 bases lay outside the gene matches. This CDR3 contains 14 residues. Per the germline V gene, CDR1 is MDHEN and CDR2 is SYDVKM. Here the CDR3 reads CASSLVRGSYEQYF. CDR3 DNA: TGTGCCAGCAGTTTAGTCAGGGGGTCCTACGAGCAGTACTTC.

The rearrangement links TRBV19 to TRBJ2-7; 10 bases line up with TRBD1. This CDR3 is 16 amino acids long. Trimming cost V 5 bases and J 5 bases; bases outside gene matches: 12. The germline V gene has CDR1 LNHDA and CDR2 SQIVND (reference sequence). CDR3 protein: CASSSDRDRGLDEQYF. The CDR3 DNA reads TGTGCCAGTAGTTCGGACAGGGACAGGGGTCTCGACGAGCAGTACTTC.

Many counts were recorded for this clonotype. The V and J genes are TRBV7-2 and TRBJ1-1, with a tentative D call TRBD1 (6 bases). The length of the CDR3 is 17 residues. Trimming removed 5 bases at V and 1 base at J, with 20 bases between. Germline assignment: CDR1 SGHTA and CDR2 FQGNSA. The CDR3 DNA reads TGTGCCAGCAGCGCGGCGTGGGGGGGCCTGAGGAACACTGAAGCTTTCTTT. It is translated as CASSAAWGGLRNTEAFF. The complete variable domain, with remaining parts taken from reference TRBV7-2 and TRBJ1-1, reads GAGVSQSPSNKVTEKGKDVELRCDPISGHTALYWYRQSLGQGLEFLIYFQGNSAPDKSGLPSDRFSAERTGGSVSTLTIQRTQQEDSAVYLCASSAAWGGLRNTEAFFGQGTRLTVV.